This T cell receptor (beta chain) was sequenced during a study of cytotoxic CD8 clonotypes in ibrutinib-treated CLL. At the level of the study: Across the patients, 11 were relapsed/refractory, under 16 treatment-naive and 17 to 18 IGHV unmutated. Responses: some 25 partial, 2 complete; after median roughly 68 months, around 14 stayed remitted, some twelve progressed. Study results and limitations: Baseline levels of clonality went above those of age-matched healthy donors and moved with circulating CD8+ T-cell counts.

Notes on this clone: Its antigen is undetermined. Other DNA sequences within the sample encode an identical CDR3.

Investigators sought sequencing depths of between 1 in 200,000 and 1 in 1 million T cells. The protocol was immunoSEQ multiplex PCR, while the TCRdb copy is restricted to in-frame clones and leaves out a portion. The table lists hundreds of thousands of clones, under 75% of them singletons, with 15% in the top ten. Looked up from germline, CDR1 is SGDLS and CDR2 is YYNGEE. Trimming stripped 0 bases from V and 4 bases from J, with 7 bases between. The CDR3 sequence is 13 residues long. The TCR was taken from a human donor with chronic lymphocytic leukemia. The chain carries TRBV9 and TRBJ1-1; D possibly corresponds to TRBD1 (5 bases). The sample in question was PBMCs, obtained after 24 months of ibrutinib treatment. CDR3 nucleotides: TGTGCCAGCAGCGTAGGAGGGGCCACTGAAGCTTTCTTT. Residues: CASSVGGATEAFF.